Following are 13 T cell receptor beta chains from one sample sequenced in a study of early T cells in non-severe SARS-CoV-2 infection. TCRdb processed the 5' RACE reads anew with MiXCR; each CDR3 protein has one entry. The data show tens of thousands of distinct CDR3 sequences, under 11% seen once. The specimen was whole blood, collected at baseline. These receptors were obtained from an adult who was a healthcare worker with PCR-confirmed SARS-CoV-2 infection or an uninfected control (not recorded which).

The CDR3 loop is CASSHQVTGGSTDTQYF. The CDR3 DNA follows: TGTGCCAGCAGCCATCAAGTGACAGGGGGTTCCACAGATACGCAGTATTTT. This sequence joins TRBV3-2 and TRBJ2-3; no DNA check was done on the table's D call, TRBD1. TRBV3-2 constitutes a pseudogene. The CDR3 totals 17 residues.

This chain links TRBV12-3 or TRBV12-4 with TRBJ1-1, with 8 bases lining up with TRBD1. The CDR3 totals 14 residues. Trimming took 6 bases from V and 7 from J; bases not matched to a gene: 10. The CDR3 region has the DNA TGTGCCAGCAGCCTTCAGGGGGCGCGGGTTGAAGCTTTCTTT. This encodes CASSLQGARVEAFF.

This clonotype has just a few counts. This chain links TRBV6-1 with TRBJ2-1; 7 bases fit TRBD1. The CDR3 is 15 residues long. Trimming removed 6 bases from V and 8 bases from J; junction bases left unmatched: 13. Germline V gives CDR1 MNHNS, CDR2 SASEGT. CDR3 sequence reads: CASSGQEIGRDEQFF. The CDR3, as DNA: TGTGCCAGCAGCGGACAGGAGATAGGTAGGGATGAGCAGTTCTTC.

This clonotype was observed once. V is TRBV7-9 and J is TRBJ2-5; D possibly corresponds to TRBD1 (5 bases). The CDR3 has 13 residues. Deletions cut 8 bases from V and 4 bases from J, with 14 bases between. From germline, CDR1 is SEHNR and CDR2 FQNEAQ (reference sequence). The CDR3 sequence is CASGKGSAETQYF. The CDR3 DNA sequence: TGTGCCAGCGGGAAGGGGTCAGCAGAGACCCAGTACTTC. Full variable domain (rest looked up from reference TRBV7-9 and TRBJ2-5): DTGVSQNPRHKITKRGQNVTFRCDPISEHNRLYWYRQTLGQGPEFLTYFQNEAQLEKSRLLSDRFSAERPKGSFSTLEIQRTEQGDSAMYLCASGKGSAETQYFGPGTRLLVL.

This rearrangement joins TRBV28 to TRBJ2-7; the D call may be TRBD1 or TRBD2 (5 bases each). Germline CDR1 and CDR2: MDHEN and SYDVKM. The CDR3 spans 14 residues. The V gene lost 2 bases and the J gene lost 4 bases, with 12 bases spanning the gap. DNA for the CDR3: TGTGCCAGCAGTTTAGGGGGAAAAAATTACGAGCAGTACTTC. Translated: CASSLGGKNYEQYF.

The chain couples TRBV29-1 to TRBJ1-5, with a weak D call TRBD1 (5 bases). With 7 bases removed from V and 8 bases from J, the gap between germline ends came to 9 bases. Germline lookup yields CDR1 SQVTM and CDR2 ANQGSEA. This CDR3 has 10 amino acids. CDR3 sequence (DNA): TGCAGCGGGGGGAATAAGCCCCAGCATTTT. It encodes CSGGNKPQHF.

The table lists this clonotype with a few counts. The gene calls are TRBV12-3 or TRBV12-4 and TRBJ2-2; 12 positions agree with TRBD2. The CDR3 loop spans 18 amino acids. The ends lost 6 bases at V and 3 bases at J; junction bases unmatched: 11. The CDR3 loop is CASRPTAGLAGHTGELFF. The CDR3 region has the DNA TGTGCCAGCAGACCAACAGCCGGACTAGCGGGACACACCGGGGAGCTGTTTTTT.

This clonotype was seen at least ten times. The V call is TRBV20-1, the J call TRBJ2-2; 7 bases line up with TRBD2. The CDR3 sequence is 17 residues long. Trimming took 0 bases from V and 4 from J; bases not matched to a gene: 11. Germline V gene sequence: CDR1 DFQATT, CDR2 SNEGSKA (reference sequence). The CDR3 region is CSARDLAGLVGTGELFF. Here the CDR3 DNA reads TGCAGTGCTAGAGATTTGGCAGGACTAGTTGGCACCGGGGAGCTGTTTTTT.

This rearrangement joins TRBV7-2 to TRBJ2-2, with D perhaps TRBD1 (6 bases). V was trimmed by 5 bases and J by 0 bases, leaving 13 bases between them. Germline V gives CDR1 SGHTA, CDR2 FQGNSA. The CDR3 has 16 amino acids. The CDR3 is CASSPRTVANTGELFF. The CDR3 coding sequence is TGTGCCAGCAGCCCCAGGACAGTCGCGAACACCGGGGAGCTGTTTTTT.

The chain carries TRBV14 and TRBJ2-1, with 10 bases fitting TRBD2. CDR3 length: 15 amino acids. V dropped 10 bases and J dropped 5; count of bases not matched to a gene: 11. Germline assignment: CDR1 SGHDN and CDR2 FVKESK. CDR3 sequence (DNA): TGTGCCAACTTTCCTAGCGGGAGAGGGAACAATGAGCAGTTCTTC. Protein product: CANFPSGRGNNEQFF.

The chain has TRBV5-4 and TRBJ1-3; perhaps TRBD1 as D (6 bases). The V end lost 0 bases, the J end lost 0 bases, and 16 bases lay between the germline ends. The CDR3 is made up of 18 amino acids. CDR1 and CDR2 from the germline V gene are SGHNT and YYREEE (reference sequence). CDR3 in amino acids: CASSLAGGGPSSGNTIYF. CDR3 sequence (DNA): TGTGCCAGCAGCTTGGCCGGGGGGGGCCCGAGCTCTGGAAACACCATATATTTT.

This clonotype was counted ten times or more. The chain is built from TRBV7-3 and TRBJ1-1, with D unresolved. The CDR3 totals 13 residues. The germline V gene has CDR1 SGHTA and CDR2 FQGTGA. V lost 0 bases to trimming and J lost 5 bases, with 7 bases between them. As DNA, the CDR3 is TGTGCCAGCAGCTTAACGGTGGTTACTGAAGCTTTCTTT. This sequence encodes CASSLTVVTEAFF.

The chain joins TRBV27 to TRBJ1-1; no definite D call. Trimming removed 3 bases at V and 4 bases at J, with 12 bases between. Germline assignment: CDR1 MNHEY and CDR2 SMNVEV (reference sequence). CDR3 length: 14 residues. The CDR3 sequence: CASSFRREGTEAFF. DNA for the CDR3: TGTGCCAGCAGTTTTAGGAGGGAGGGCACTGAAGCTTTCTTT.